Listed here are 14 T cell receptor beta chains from one sample, sequenced in a study of blood T cell repertoires in COVID-19. Profiled with immunoSEQ multiplex PCR; TCRdb holds only in-frame clones, not every one. The sample lists roughly 73,000 clones, more than 75% occurring once. The sample was peripheral blood. Receptors originate from a man in his fifties or sixties with acute or convalescent COVID-19.

The V call is TRBV30, the J call TRBJ2-4; TRBD1 matches at 8 bases. Losses at the gene ends were 6 bases for V and 2 bases for J; bases not matched to a gene: 6. From germline, CDR1 is GTSNPN and CDR2 SVGIG (reference sequence). The CDR3 is made up of 14 amino acids. The DNA for the CDR3 is TGTGCCTGCATAAGACAGGGGACCAAAAACATTCAGTACTTC. Its protein product is CACIRQGTKNIQYF.

The V gene is TRBV7-2, the J gene TRBJ2-2; D is perhaps TRBD2 (6 bases). V was cut by 0 bases and J by 2 bases, with 13 bases left in between. This CDR3 has 17 residues. In germline, CDR1 is SGHTA, CDR2 FQGNSA. This CDR3 is CASSLAHGTQNTGELFF. DNA of the CDR3: TGTGCCAGCAGCTTAGCCCACGGGACTCAAAACACCGGGGAGCTGTTTTTT.

The CDR3 sequence is CAIKSGTGQIGTGELFF. The CDR3 DNA follows: TGTGCCATCAAATCCGGGACAGGGCAGATAGGAACCGGGGAGCTGTTTTTT. The V gene is TRBV10-3, the J gene TRBJ2-2, with TRBD1 identical over 9 bases. Trimming at V came to 7 bases and at J to 5 bases, leaving 14 bases not matched to a gene. Germline values: CDR1 ENHRY, CDR2 SYGVKD. This CDR3 region has 17 residues.

The gene calls are TRBV19 and TRBJ1-6; tentative D call: TRBD1 (6 bases). Germline-derived CDR1 and CDR2 are LNHDA and SQIVND (reference sequence). The CDR3 spans 14 residues. Trimming left V 1 base short and J 8 bases short, with 9 bases between. CDR3 sequence (DNA): TGTGCCAGTAGTATAGCGGGGGGCGATTCACCCCTCCACTTT. Its protein product is CASSIAGGDSPLHF. Full variable domain (rest looked up from reference TRBV19 and TRBJ1-6): DGGITQSPKYLFRKEGQNVTLSCEQNLNHDAMYWYRQDPGQGLRLIYYSQIVNDFQKGDIAEGYSVSREKKESFPLTVTSAQKNPTAFYLCASSIAGGDSPLHFGNGTRLTVT.

This chain uses TRBV18 with TRBJ1-1; D gene ambiguous. V lost 2 bases and J lost 11, with 30 bases in between. This CDR3 comprises 18 residues. CDR1 and CDR2 (germline): KGHSH, LQKENI. The CDR3 protein is CASSPFSHSTVAGWSAFF. The DNA of the CDR3 is TGTGCCAGCTCACCATTCTCCCACTCGACGGTGGCGGGTTGGTCGGCTTTCTTT. Full variable domain (missing parts from reference TRBV18 and TRBJ1-1): NAGVMQNPRHLVRRRGQEARLRCSPMKGHSHVYWYRQLPEEGLKFMVYLQKENIIDESGMPKERFSAEFPKEGPSILRIQQVVRGDSAAYFCASSPFSHSTVAGWSAFFGQGTRLTVV.

This clone has only a few counts. The chain combines TRBV13 with TRBJ1-1; D gene uncertain. The germline V gene has CDR1 PRHDT and CDR2 FYEKMQ (reference sequence). The CDR3 has 13 residues. The V and J ends lost 3 bases and 1 base respectively, with 6 bases between them. DNA of the CDR3: TGTGCCAGCAGCTTGACACGGAACACTGAAGCTTTCTTT. Translated, it gives CASSLTRNTEAFF.

The chain has TRBV5-6 and TRBJ2-5; 12 positions agree with TRBD2. The trim removed 1 base at V and 0 bases at J, leaving 4 bases unmatched. This CDR3 region has 17 residues. Germline V lookup: CDR1 SGHDT, CDR2 YYEEEE. The CDR3 reads CASSLWASGGDQETQYF. The CDR3 DNA is TGTGCCAGCAGCTTGTGGGCTAGCGGGGGGGACCAAGAGACCCAGTACTTC.

V gene TRBV5-6 combines with J gene TRBJ1-4; no clear D. Germline V CDR1 and CDR2: SGHDT, YYEEEE. The CDR3 consists of 13 residues. Between the trimmed V and J ends, which lost 2 bases and 8 bases, there was a span of 10 bases. The DNA of the CDR3 is TGTGCCAGCAGCTTTGTCTTGAGCGAAAAACTGTTTTTT. It yields the protein CASSFVLSEKLFF.

This clone turned up a few times. The chain links TRBV2 to TRBJ1-3, with D unresolved. Between the trimmed V and J ends, which lost 6 bases and 3 bases, there was a span of 9 bases. This CDR3 contains 13 residues. Germline loops: CDR1 SNHLY, CDR2 FYNNEI. The CDR3 here is CASSGLSGNTIYF. The DNA for the CDR3 is TGTGCCAGCAGCGGACTGAGTGGAAACACCATATATTTT.

The J gene is TRBJ2-7, the V gene TRBV6-5; TRBD1 agrees at 9 bases. Germline CDR1 and CDR2: MNHEY and SVGAGI. The V gene end was trimmed by 5 bases and the J gene end by 5 bases; junction bases not matched to a gene: 4. The CDR3 has 13 amino acids. CDR3 sequence: CASSKRDRDEQYF. The CDR3 region has the DNA TGTGCCAGCAGTAAACGGGACAGGGACGAGCAGTACTTC.

In this sample, this clone turned up once. This chain connects TRBV5-6 to TRBJ1-4; D may be TRBD1 (6 bases). CDR1 SGHDT and CDR2 YYEEEE come from the germline V gene. Trimming took off 3 bases at V and 7 bases at J, with 16 bases between the two ends. The CDR3 spans 15 residues. The CDR3, as DNA: TGTGCCAGCAGCTGGCACAGGGAGTCTTTTGAAAAACTGTTTTTT. It translates to CASSWHRESFEKLFF.

This sequence joins TRBV9 and TRBJ1-2; possibly TRBD1 for D (5 bases). The germline V gene encodes CDR1 SGDLS and CDR2 YYNGEE. The CDR3 contains 16 residues. Trimming took 3 bases from V and 4 from J, leaving 19 bases between them. The DNA for the CDR3 is TGTGCCAGCAGCGCCCGAGCGAGAGGCGGGGGCTATGGCTACACCTTC. This translates into CASSARARGGGYGYTF.

The chain carries TRBV5-1 and TRBJ2-5; 8 nucleotides agree with TRBD1. CDR1 and CDR2 from the germline V gene are SGHRS and YFSETQ. The CDR3 covers 16 residues. V shed 0 bases and J 0 bases; nucleotides not matched to a gene: 4. The CDR3 sequence: CASSLATGAHQETQYF. The CDR3 nucleotides read TGCGCCAGCAGCTTGGCGACAGGGGCCCACCAAGAGACCCAGTACTTC.

V usage is TRBV7-2 and J usage is TRBJ2-1; TRBD2 aligns across 7 bases. The CDR3 runs 15 residues. CDR1 is SGHTA and CDR2 is FQGNSA in the germline V gene. The J segment lost 4 bases and the V segment lost 4 bases, leaving 7 bases of the junction unmatched. CDR3 in amino acids: CASSSTRAGYNEQFF. As DNA, the CDR3 is TGTGCCAGCAGCTCAACCCGAGCGGGATACAATGAGCAGTTCTTC. Variable domain in full (rest from reference TRBV7-2 and TRBJ2-1): GAGVSQSPSNKVTEKGKDVELRCDPISGHTALYWYRQSLGQGLEFLIYFQGNSAPDKSGLPSDRFSAERTGGSVSTLTIQRTQQEDSAVYLCASSSTRAGYNEQFFGPGTRLTVL.